Below are 20 T cell receptor beta chains sequenced from a single sample in a study of blood T cell repertoires in COVID-19. Method: immunoSEQ multiplex PCR; TCRdb's copy keeps in-frame clones and lacks some. The table has about 100,000 clones, roughly 84% seen once. Sequenced sample: peripheral blood. These receptors all come from a woman aged 55 to 70 in a cohort sampled during active or convalescent COVID-19.

This clone has just one count. The V gene is TRBV2, the J gene TRBJ2-1; the match to TRBD2 covers 16 bases. V lost 6 bases and J lost 9; bases outside the gene matches: 14. The germline V gene has CDR1 SNHLY and CDR2 FYNNEI. The CDR3 totals 18 residues. The CDR3, as DNA: TGTGCCAGCAGGATGGGACTAGCGGGGGGGCCAGAACGAGTTGAGCAGTTCTTC. The encoded protein is CASRMGLAGGPERVEQFF.

Here the CDR3 DNA reads TGTGCCAGTAGTACCTCACAGGGCTACAATCAGCCCCAGCATTTT. Translating it yields CASSTSQGYNQPQHF. The gene calls are TRBV19 and TRBJ1-5; tentative D call: TRBD1 (6 bases). CDR1 is LNHDA and CDR2 is SQIVND in the germline V gene (reference sequence). CDR3 length equals 15 residues. V lost 4 bases and J 3 bases, leaving 13 bases between the germline ends.

This clone was seen a few times. The gene calls are TRBV3-1 (or the pseudogene TRBV3-2) and TRBJ1-2, with D tentatively TRBD1 (6 bases). V was cut by 5 bases and J by 6 bases, with 10 bases left in between. CDR1 LGHDT and CDR2 YNNKEL come from the germline V gene (reference sequence). The CDR3 consists of 12 residues. CDR3 loop: CASSAGGHGYTF. CDR3 nucleotide sequence: TGTGCCAGCAGCGCGGGGGGGCATGGCTACACCTTC.

The CDR3 sequence is CASSMGGNNSPLHF. The CDR3 region has the DNA TGTGCCAGTAGTATGGGGGGGAATAATTCACCCCTCCACTTT. The V gene is TRBV19, the J gene TRBJ1-6, with a tentative D call TRBD1 (5 bases). Looked up from germline, CDR1 is LNHDA and CDR2 is SQIVND (reference sequence). The CDR3 has 14 amino acids. V shed 3 bases and J shed 5 bases, with 8 bases lying between them.

The CDR3 is CASYSLGETQYF. DNA of the CDR3: TGTGCCAGCTACAGCTTAGGCGAGACCCAGTACTTC. The V call is TRBV5-6, the J call TRBJ2-5; D remains unclear. CDR1 and CDR2 (germline): SGHDT, YYEEEE. This CDR3 has 12 amino acids. Trimming took off 7 bases at V and 5 bases at J, with 12 bases between the two ends.

The rearrangement joins TRBV28 to TRBJ2-1; 9 positions agree with TRBD1. The CDR3 is 17 amino acids. Germline V gene sequence: CDR1 MDHEN, CDR2 SYDVKM. V lost 1 base, J lost 6 bases, and 10 bases stayed unmatched. This CDR3 is CASSLLAGTGRPNEQFF. The CDR3 DNA is TGTGCCAGCAGTTTATTGGCGGGGACAGGGAGACCCAATGAGCAGTTCTTC.

The chain couples TRBV5-5 to TRBJ2-7; the match to TRBD2 covers 12 bases. V lost 4 bases to trimming and J lost 7 bases; unmatched junction nucleotides: 9. This CDR3 comprises 15 residues. Germline V lookup: CDR1 SGHKS, CDR2 YYEKEE (reference sequence). CDR3 in amino acids: CASSVASGGAVEQYF. CDR3 DNA: TGTGCCAGCAGCGTAGCTAGCGGGGGGGCAGTAGAGCAGTACTTC.

V gene TRBV2 combines with J gene TRBJ2-3; 10 bases align to TRBD2. CDR1 is SNHLY and CDR2 is FYNNEI in the germline V gene. CDR3 length: 15 residues. J gave up 5 bases and V 8 bases, and 10 bases lay outside the gene matches. CDR3 sequence: CASGRAGGPGDTQYF. In DNA form, the CDR3 reads TGTGCCAGCGGGAGAGCGGGAGGGCCAGGAGATACGCAGTATTTT.

The CDR3 DNA is TGTGCCAGCAGTCGCCCGGGAGCCAAAAACATTCAGTACTTC. It encodes CASSRPGAKNIQYF. The gene calls are TRBV7-2 and TRBJ2-4, with D unclear. The germline CDR1 and CDR2 sequences are SGHTA and FQGNSA. The CDR3 spans 14 residues. V was shortened by 6 bases and J by 0 bases, with 9 bases between the two germline ends.

V and J are TRBV5-1 and TRBJ2-5, with 9 bases fitting TRBD1. The CDR3 has 16 amino acids. J was trimmed by 4 bases and V by 0 bases; bases with no gene match: 7. CDR1 is SGHRS and CDR2 is YFSETQ in the germline V gene. The CDR3 is CASSLALGTGTETQYF. The CDR3 DNA follows: TGCGCCAGCAGCTTGGCCCTCGGGACAGGGACAGAGACCCAGTACTTC.

This sequence joins TRBV27 and TRBJ1-1; 8 bases fit TRBD1. V lost 5 bases, J lost 8 bases, and 7 bases stayed unmatched. The V gene's germline CDR1 is MNHEY and CDR2 SMNVEV (reference sequence). This CDR3 spans 13 amino acids. The CDR3 region has the DNA TGTGCCAGCAGTCCATGGACAGGGAGCGAAGCTTTCTTT. Encoded protein: CASSPWTGSEAFF.

The chain recombines TRBV25-1 with TRBJ2-5; 9 nucleotides agree with TRBD1. The CDR3 consists of 16 residues. V gave up 3 bases and J gave up 5 bases; unmatched junction bases: 10. Looked up from germline, CDR1 is MGHDK and CDR2 is SYGVNS. The CDR3 DNA reads TGTGCCAGCAGTGATCCGCCGGGACAGGGACAGGAGACCCAGTACTTC. This gives the protein CASSDPPGQGQETQYF.

V is TRBV25-1 and J is TRBJ1-2; perhaps TRBD1 as D (5 bases). Germline V gene sequence: CDR1 MGHDK, CDR2 SYGVNS. The CDR3 sequence is 14 residues long. V gave up 4 bases and J gave up 4 bases, with 13 bases separating them. Here the CDR3 reads CASSAASGAYGYTF. CDR3 in DNA: TGTGCCAGCAGTGCAGCCAGTGGGGCCTATGGCTACACCTTC.

The chain links TRBV5-1 to TRBJ1-2; D unresolved. Trimming removed 0 bases from V and 5 bases from J, with 14 bases in between. CDR1 SGHRS and CDR2 YFSETQ come from the germline V gene. The CDR3 consists of 15 residues. The CDR3 region is CASSLDHWENYGYTF. The CDR3 coding sequence is TGCGCCAGCAGCTTGGATCATTGGGAGAATTATGGCTACACCTTC.

J is TRBJ2-7 and V is TRBV4-1; unclear D gene. Germline lookup yields CDR1 MGHRA and CDR2 YSYEKL. The CDR3 runs 16 residues. The germline V and J ends were trimmed by 0 bases and 0 bases, with 12 bases remaining between them. DNA for the CDR3: TGCGCCAGCAGCCAAGAGGTAGCACTGAGCTCCTACGAGCAGTACTTC. This encodes CASSQEVALSSYEQYF.

The chain employs TRBV10-3 and TRBJ1-1; D gene unclear. Trimming removed 4 bases from V and 8 bases from J, with 11 bases in between. The V gene's germline CDR1 is ENHRY and CDR2 SYGVKD. This CDR3 is 12 amino acids long. CDR3 DNA sequence: TGTGCCATCAGTGTAGAGGGCCTAGAAGCTTTCTTT. This gives the protein CAISVEGLEAFF.

This chain joins TRBV6-5 and TRBJ1-5, with no clear D. Germline V gene lookup returns CDR1 MNHEY and CDR2 SVGAGI. There are 14 residues in the CDR3. Trimming cost V 6 bases and J 0 bases, with 9 bases left between them. The CDR3, as DNA: TGTGCCAGCAGGACGACACTTAGCAATCAGCCCCAGCATTTT. Protein sequence: CASRTTLSNQPQHF.

The chain links TRBV5-1 to TRBJ2-3, with 7 bases that match TRBD1. V was clipped by 2 bases and J by 0 bases; unmatched bases: 3. CDR3 length: 15 amino acids. From germline, CDR1 is SGHRS and CDR2 YFSETQ. CDR3 sequence reads: CASSLQGRSTDTQYF. The CDR3 region has the DNA TGCGCCAGCAGCTTACAGGGGCGGAGCACAGATACGCAGTATTTT.

The chain is built from TRBV6-5 and TRBJ2-2, with D possibly matching TRBD2 (5 bases). CDR1 MNHEY and CDR2 SVGAGI come from the germline V gene. This CDR3 spans 14 amino acids. Trimming pared 8 bases from V and 3 bases from J, leaving 13 bases between. DNA for the CDR3: TGTGCCAGCTCCCGGGAACGTTACACCGGGGAGCTGTTTTTT. Amino acid sequence: CASSRERYTGELFF.

V is TRBV9 and J is TRBJ2-3; 8 bases line up with TRBD2. After removal of 4 bases from V and 3 bases from J, the junction contained 4 bases not matched to a gene. This CDR3 has 14 residues. The V gene's germline CDR1 is SGDLS and CDR2 YYNGEE. The DNA for the CDR3 is TGTGCCAGCAGCCCACCGGGGGGGACAGATACGCAGTATTTT. This translates into CASSPPGGTDTQYF.